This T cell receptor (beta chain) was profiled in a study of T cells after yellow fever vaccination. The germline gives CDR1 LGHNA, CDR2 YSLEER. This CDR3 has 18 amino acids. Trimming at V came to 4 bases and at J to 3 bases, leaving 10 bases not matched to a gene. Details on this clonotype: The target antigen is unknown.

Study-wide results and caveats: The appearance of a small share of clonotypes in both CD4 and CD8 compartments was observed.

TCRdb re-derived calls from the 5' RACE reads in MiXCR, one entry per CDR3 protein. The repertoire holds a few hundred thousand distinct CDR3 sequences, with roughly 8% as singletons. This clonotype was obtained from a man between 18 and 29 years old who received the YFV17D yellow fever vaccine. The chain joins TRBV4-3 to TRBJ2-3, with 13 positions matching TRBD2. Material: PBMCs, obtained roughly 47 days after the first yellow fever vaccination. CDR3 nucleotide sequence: TGCGCCAGCAGCCTAGAACCCACTAGCGGGGGGGCAACAGATACGCAGTATTTT. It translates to CASSLEPTSGGATDTQYF.